This TCR beta chain was recorded in a study of blood T cell repertoires in COVID-19. Profiling relied on immunoSEQ multiplex PCR, and the TCRdb table lists in-frame clones only, not all of them. The top ten clones hold 1.8% of a sample with about 300,000 clones, roughly 90% of them seen once. This clone has just one count. The V gene end was trimmed by 6 bases and the J gene end by 6 bases; junction bases not matched to a gene: 4. Per the germline V gene, CDR1 is KGHDR and CDR2 is SFDVKD. The CDR3 loop spans 13 amino acids. The receptor was isolated from a woman aged 25-40 years with COVID-19, enrolled during active disease. This rearrangement joins TRBV24-1 to TRBJ1-5; 7 bases are shared with TRBD1. Sample: peripheral blood. CDR3 loop: CATSRGGGQPQHF. As DNA, the CDR3 is TGTGCCACCAGTCGAGGGGGCGGTCAGCCCCAGCATTTT.